These 11 T cell receptor beta chains came from one sample sequenced in a study of T cell changes during pregnancy in multiple sclerosis. The data were produced by immunoSEQ multiplex PCR, yet TCRdb's version contains in-frame clones alone and is incomplete. The table records approximately 25,000 clones, about 88% of them present only once. The source was CD4+ T cells from peripheral blood mononuclear cells, collected in the first trimester of pregnancy. The receptors here all came from a female donor in good health, enrolled as a control in a pregnancy study.

The chain links TRBV18 to TRBJ2-1; 8 bases fit TRBD2. The CDR3 loop spans 15 amino acids. Germline V gene data show CDR1 as KGHSH and CDR2 as LQKENI. J gave up 8 bases and V 2 bases, and 8 bases lay outside the gene matches. The CDR3 nucleotides read TGTGCCAGCTCACCAGAGGCTAGCGGGTTCCATGAGCAGTTCTTC. It yields the protein CASSPEASGFHEQFF.

The chain has TRBV11-3 and TRBJ2-1, with D perhaps TRBD1 (5 bases). The V and J ends lost 4 bases and 6 bases respectively, with 16 bases between them. The CDR3 is 15 residues long. Germline lookup yields CDR1 SGHNT and CDR2 YENEEA. The DNA of the CDR3 is TGTGCCAGCAGCTACAGGTCCATCGACGGCAATGAGCAGTTCTTC. Protein product: CASSYRSIDGNEQFF. Based on the CDR3 plus reference TRBV11-3 and TRBJ2-1, the full variable domain is EAGVVQSPRYKIIEKKQPVAFWCNPISGHNTLYWYLQNLGQGPELLIRYENEEAVDDSQLPKDRFSAERLKGVDSTLKIQPAELGDSAVYLCASSYRSIDGNEQFFGPGTRLTVL.

V and J are TRBV5-1 and TRBJ1-2; the D gene is possibly TRBD1 (6 bases). The V end lost 0 bases, the J end lost 7 bases, and 13 bases lay between the germline ends. CDR1 SGHRS and CDR2 YFSETQ come from the germline V gene. The CDR3 sequence is 14 residues long. The DNA for the CDR3 is TGCGCCAGCAGCTTGGTAACACAGGGCGTTGGCTACACCTTC. Amino acid sequence: CASSLVTQGVGYTF.

The chain joins TRBV5-6 to TRBJ1-5; 8 nucleotides line up with TRBD1. This CDR3 region has 17 residues. Germline V lookup: CDR1 SGHDT, CDR2 YYEEEE. J lost 2 bases, V lost 4 bases, and 11 bases had no gene match. The chain's CDR3 is CASSTRQGIGGNQPQHF. The CDR3 nucleotides are TGTGCCAGCAGCACGAGACAGGGGATCGGTGGCAATCAGCCCCAGCATTTT.

This sequence joins TRBV5-6 and TRBJ2-3; D gene unclear. In germline, CDR1 is SGHDT, CDR2 YYEEEE. V was shortened by 2 bases and J by 6 bases, with 13 bases between the two germline ends. This CDR3 is 14 amino acids long. CDR3 in amino acids: CASSFGSGVDTQYF. Here the CDR3 DNA reads TGTGCCAGCAGCTTTGGGTCGGGTGTCGATACGCAGTATTTT.

The chain combines TRBV6-1 with TRBJ1-4; weak D call: TRBD1 (6 bases). CDR1 MNHNS and CDR2 SASEGT come from the germline V gene. The CDR3 covers 14 residues. V dropped 0 bases and J dropped 9 bases, with 11 bases sitting between them. Written as DNA, the CDR3 is TGTGCCAGCAGTGAAGCAGGACAGAACCAAAAACTGTTTTTT. It translates to CASSEAGQNQKLFF.

The chain uses TRBV7-2 and TRBJ2-3; a possible D gene is TRBD2 (6 bases). In germline, CDR1 is SGHTA, CDR2 FQGNSA. V gave up 5 bases and J gave up 2 bases, with 11 bases separating them. The CDR3 extends over 14 amino acids. The CDR3 reads CASSLRTTTDTQYF. The CDR3, as DNA: TGTGCCAGCAGCCTCAGGACTACCACAGATACGCAGTATTTT.

This sequence joins TRBV25-1 and TRBJ2-2, with 12 bases identical to TRBD1. V lost 6 bases, J lost 6 bases, and 5 bases stayed unmatched. This CDR3 region has 15 residues. Germline CDR1 is MGHDK and CDR2 is SYGVNS. CDR3 region: CASRPGQGASGELFF. The CDR3 coding sequence is TGTGCCAGCAGACCGGGACAGGGGGCTTCCGGGGAGCTGTTTTTT. The full variable domain, its missing parts supplied by reference TRBV25-1 and TRBJ2-2, is EADIYQTPRYLVIGTGKKITLECSQTMGHDKMYWYQQDPGMELHLIHYSYGVNSTEKGDLSSESTVSRIRTEHFPLTLESARPSHTSQYLCASRPGQGASGELFFGEGSRLTVL.

The chain joins TRBV30 to TRBJ1-6, with D unresolved. With 2 bases removed from V and 8 bases from J, the gap between germline ends came to 4 bases. The CDR3 extends over 11 amino acids. Germline CDR1 and CDR2: GTSNPN and SVGIG (reference sequence). CDR3 coding DNA: TGTGCCTGGAGTTCGGATTCACCCCTCCACTTT. Protein: CAWSSDSPLHF.

The rearrangement joins TRBV2 to TRBJ1-2, with 10 bases matching TRBD1. From germline, CDR1 is SNHLY and CDR2 FYNNEI. This CDR3 has 15 amino acids. Trimming at V came to 8 bases and at J to 4 bases, leaving 10 bases not matched to a gene. CDR3 DNA: TGTGCCAGCTCTCCCAGACAGGGGGCTGGCTATGGCTACACCTTC. This codes for CASSPRQGAGYGYTF.

This clone appeared once. The chain is built from TRBV11-2 and TRBJ2-2; tentative D call: TRBD2 (6 bases). The CDR3 contains 15 residues. The ends were cut back, 7 bases at V and 5 bases at J, with 17 bases in the middle. Per germline, CDR1 SGHAT and CDR2 FQNNGV. The CDR3 sequence is CASNPSGRGTGELFF. For the CDR3, the DNA is TGTGCCAGCAACCCATCCGGGAGAGGGACCGGGGAGCTGTTTTTT.